These 26 T cell receptor beta chains came from one sample sequenced in a study of OX40 agonist ivuxolimab in advanced cancers. Measured with immunoSEQ multiplex PCR; TCRdb has only the in-frame clones, and not every one. The data show about 130,000 clones, 90% seen once. Sequenced material: CD4+ or CD8+ T cells sorted from blood, taken in a trial of the OX40 agonist ivuxolimab. Receptor source: an adult with an advanced solid tumor such as melanoma, head and neck, liver or kidney cancer.

The chain combines TRBV7-2 with TRBJ2-1, with 15 bases matching TRBD2. Germline CDR1 and CDR2: SGHTA and FQGNSA. Germline trimming cut 5 bases from V and 10 bases from J; bases unmatched to any gene: 9. The CDR3 contains 16 residues. The CDR3 nucleotides read TGTGCCAGCAGCACCCGGACTAGCGGGAGGGTAGGCGAGCAGTTCTTC. This gives the protein CASSTRTSGRVGEQFF.

V is TRBV5-4 and J is TRBJ2-5, with 8 positions matching TRBD1. The tail of the sequence fits TRBJ2-7 better, so the J call may be wrong. This CDR3 spans 13 amino acids. CDR1 is SGHNT and CDR2 is YYREEE in the germline V gene (reference sequence). CDR3 loop: CASSPQGAYEQYF. The CDR3 DNA follows: TGTGCCAGCAGCCCTCAGGGGGCTTACGAGCAGTACTTC.

This clone was recorded once. The CDR3 DNA reads as TGCAGCGTTGAGATTTCGGGCCCACGAATCCCCCACCAAGAGACCCAGTACTTC. This encodes CSVEISGPRIPHQETQYF. The gene calls are TRBV29-1 and TRBJ2-5; no clear D gene. The CDR3 runs to 18 residues. V lost 3 bases, J lost 0 bases, and 23 bases lay in between. The germline V gene has CDR1 SQVTM and CDR2 ANQGSEA.

The V call is TRBV18, the J call TRBJ2-5; D ambiguous. V was cut by 2 bases and J by 0 bases, with 1 base left in between. The CDR3 has 12 amino acids. From germline, CDR1 is KGHSH and CDR2 LQKENI. This chain's CDR3 is CASSPDQETQYF. The CDR3 coding sequence is TGTGCCAGCTCACCAGACCAAGAGACCCAGTACTTC.

The chain joins TRBV5-6 to TRBJ2-1; 15 bases map to TRBD2. CDR3 length: 17 amino acids. Germline assignment: CDR1 SGHDT and CDR2 YYEEEE. V trimming: 4 bases; J trimming: 7 bases; junction bases outside the gene matches: 9. CDR3 loop: CASSPGLAGGAWNEQFF. CDR3 DNA: TGTGCCAGCAGCCCCGGACTAGCGGGAGGGGCTTGGAATGAGCAGTTCTTC.

The V and J genes are TRBV5-4 and TRBJ2-1; D might be TRBD1 or TRBD2, each matching 5 bases. Germline V lookup: CDR1 SGHNT, CDR2 YYREEE (reference sequence). The length of the CDR3 is 13 residues. Trimming removed 1 base from V and 6 bases from J, with 8 bases in between. DNA of the CDR3: TGTGCCAGCAGCTTGAGGGACGGCAATGAGCAGTTCTTC. It codes for CASSLRDGNEQFF.

This chain uses TRBV19 with TRBJ2-7; the D call may be TRBD1 or TRBD2 (5 bases each). The CDR3 runs to 13 residues. Trimming removed 8 bases at V and 3 bases at J, with 14 bases between. The germline V gene has CDR1 LNHDA and CDR2 SQIVND (reference sequence). CDR3 protein: CASSRDGNYEQYF. In DNA form, the CDR3 reads TGTGCCAGTTCTAGGGACGGGAACTACGAGCAGTACTTC.

The rearrangement uses TRBV2 and TRBJ2-7, with 10 bases lining up with TRBD1. This CDR3 region has 15 residues. V lost 6 bases, J lost 5 bases, and 10 bases stayed unmatched. Per the germline V gene, CDR1 is SNHLY and CDR2 is FYNNEI. In DNA, the CDR3 is TGTGCCAGCAGCGGACAGGGGGGAAGAATCCACGAGCAGTACTTC. Amino acid sequence: CASSGQGGRIHEQYF.

V is TRBV7-9 and J is TRBJ1-1, with D perhaps TRBD1 (5 bases). V shed 5 bases and J shed 0 bases, with 13 bases lying between them. Germline V CDR1 and CDR2: SEHNR, FQNEAQ (reference sequence). This CDR3 is 15 amino acids long. CDR3 region: CASSVVRVLNTEAFF. The CDR3 DNA reads as TGTGCCAGCAGCGTCGTCAGGGTGTTGAACACTGAAGCTTTCTTT.

The gene calls are TRBV19 and TRBJ2-7; 9 bases are shared with TRBD1. The CDR3 has 16 residues. CDR1 is LNHDA and CDR2 is SQIVND in the germline V gene (reference sequence). J gave up 0 bases and V 6 bases, and 9 bases lay outside the gene matches. The CDR3 sequence is CASSVRTGASSYEQYF. CDR3 nucleotide sequence: TGTGCCAGTAGCGTAAGGACAGGGGCCAGCTCCTACGAGCAGTACTTC.

The chain carries TRBV5-4 and TRBJ2-1; 7 bases are shared with TRBD2. There are 16 residues in the CDR3. After removal of 4 bases from V and 0 bases from J, the junction contained 7 bases not matched to a gene. The V gene's germline CDR1 is SGHNT and CDR2 YYREEE (reference sequence). In nucleotides, the CDR3 is TGTGCCAGCAGCCTAGCGGCTACCAGCTCCTACAATGAGCAGTTCTTC. It codes for CASSLAATSSYNEQFF.

This chain connects TRBV7-3 to TRBJ1-1; the match to TRBD1 covers 10 bases. V shed 5 bases, J shed 4 bases, and the junction held 10 bases outside the gene matches. From germline, CDR1 is SGHTA and CDR2 FQGTGA. The CDR3 contains 16 residues. This CDR3 reads CASSPRDRGRGTEAFF. The CDR3 DNA sequence: TGTGCCAGCAGCCCGAGGGACAGGGGAAGGGGCACTGAAGCTTTCTTT.

The rearrangement joins TRBV7-2 to TRBJ2-1; 9 nucleotides match TRBD1. Germline V gene data show CDR1 as SGHTA and CDR2 as FQGNSA. The CDR3 is 15 amino acids. Trimming at V came to 6 bases and at J to 4 bases, leaving 7 bases not matched to a gene. The DNA for the CDR3 is TGTGCCAGCAGGCCGGACAGGGGCACGTACAATGAGCAGTTCTTC. Translating it yields CASRPDRGTYNEQFF.

The chain joins TRBV27 to TRBJ2-7; 9 bases align to TRBD2. Germline V gene data show CDR1 as MNHEY and CDR2 as SMNVEV (reference sequence). V was pared by 4 bases and J by 1 base, with 11 bases of the junction left unmatched. This CDR3 is 17 amino acids long. Written as DNA, the CDR3 is TGTGCCAGCAGTTACCGCGATAGCGGGAGTGGGTCCTACGAGCAGTACTTC. Its protein is CASSYRDSGSGSYEQYF.

J is TRBJ2-3 and V is TRBV30; D may match TRBD1 or TRBD2 (6 bases each). In germline, CDR1 is GTSNPN, CDR2 SVGIG (reference sequence). The CDR3 contains 13 residues. Trimming took off 2 bases at V and 9 bases at J, with 15 bases between the two ends. This chain's CDR3 is CAWSPPTGGTQYF. Here the CDR3 DNA reads TGTGCCTGGAGTCCCCCGACAGGAGGGACGCAGTATTTT.

The V and J genes are TRBV10-2 and TRBJ2-2; D is unresolved. The germline gives CDR1 WSHSY, CDR2 SAAADI. V lost 0 bases to trimming and J lost 8 bases, with 13 bases between them. The CDR3 totals 15 residues. Written as DNA, the CDR3 is TGCGCCAGCAGTGAGTCGCCTAGTGGGGTAGGGGAGCTGTTTTTT. Residues: CASSESPSGVGELFF.

This clone was found once. The chain couples TRBV30 to TRBJ2-6; D unclear. Germline assignment: CDR1 GTSNPN and CDR2 SVGIG (reference sequence). The CDR3 is made up of 15 amino acids. V lost 2 bases and J 0 bases, leaving 8 bases between the germline ends. CDR3 sequence reads: CAWSTTYSGANVLTF. The CDR3 region has the DNA TGTGCCTGGAGTACAACCTACTCTGGGGCCAACGTCCTGACTTTC.

This clone was counted a single time. This chain connects TRBV18 to TRBJ1-2, with D uncertain. Trimming cost V 4 bases and J 4 bases, with 19 bases left between them. Germline V gene sequence: CDR1 KGHSH, CDR2 LQKENI. This CDR3 region has 16 residues. The CDR3 bases are TGTGCCAGCTCACGATCAGTCGGGGAGGGTAGCTATGGCTACACCTTC. Translation: CASSRSVGEGSYGYTF.

The rearrangement joins TRBV6-1 to TRBJ1-2; no definite D call. The V gene lost 2 bases and the J gene lost 3 bases, with 10 bases spanning the gap. The V gene's germline CDR1 is MNHNS and CDR2 SASEGT. CDR3 length equals 14 residues. The CDR3 DNA follows: TGTGCCAGCAGTGAACCCCTCGTACACTATGGCTACACCTTC. As protein: CASSEPLVHYGYTF.

This chain uses TRBV28 with TRBJ1-2, with TRBD1 identical over 9 bases. V lost 6 bases, J lost 2 bases, and 10 bases stayed unmatched. The CDR3 is 16 amino acids. CDR1 is MDHEN and CDR2 is SYDVKM in the germline V gene. Here the CDR3 reads CASSPRGQGENYGYTF. The CDR3 coding sequence is TGTGCCAGCAGCCCCCGGGGACAGGGCGAAAACTATGGCTACACCTTC.

This chain joins TRBV25-1 and TRBJ2-5; 12 bases agree with TRBD1. The germline CDR1 and CDR2 sequences are MGHDK and SYGVNS. V shed 6 bases, J shed 5 bases, and the junction held 10 bases outside the gene matches. The length of the CDR3 is 16 residues. The chain's CDR3 is CASSYRDRGLGETQYF. Here the CDR3 DNA reads TGTGCCAGCAGCTACCGGGACAGGGGGCTAGGGGAGACCCAGTACTTC.

This clone was found once. The rearrangement uses TRBV5-6 and TRBJ2-7, with D unresolved. Germline V gene data show CDR1 as SGHDT and CDR2 as YYEEEE. Trimming stripped 0 bases from V and 2 bases from J, with 9 bases between. CDR3 length: 14 amino acids. For the CDR3, the DNA is TGTGCCAGCAGCTTGGGTGCGACCACCTACGAGCAGTACTTC. It specifies CASSLGATTYEQYF.

The chain carries TRBV29-1 and TRBJ2-5, with D maybe TRBD2 (6 bases). Germline CDR1 reads SQVTM; CDR2 reads ANQGSEA. V gave up 5 bases and J gave up 2 bases, with 9 bases separating them. CDR3 size: 12 residues. CDR3 residues: CSVSGGQETQYF. The CDR3 nucleotides are TGCAGCGTTTCTGGGGGGCAAGAGACCCAGTACTTC.

The chain has TRBV18 and TRBJ1-1; tentatively, D is TRBD1 (5 bases). Trimming stripped 2 bases from V and 3 bases from J, with 10 bases between. From germline, CDR1 is KGHSH and CDR2 LQKENI. The CDR3 spans 14 residues. CDR3 sequence reads: CASSPLGQDTEAFF. DNA for the CDR3: TGTGCCAGCTCACCATTGGGGCAGGACACTGAAGCTTTCTTT.

V and J are TRBV10-3 and TRBJ1-4, with D hard to call. V was pared by 3 bases and J by 8 bases, with 13 bases between. The CDR3 loop spans 14 amino acids. Germline loops: CDR1 ENHRY, CDR2 SYGVKD. Here the CDR3 DNA reads TGTGCCATCAGTGAAGACGGAGATAGAGAAAAACTGTTTTTT. Amino acid sequence: CAISEDGDREKLFF.

The rearrangement joins TRBV30 to TRBJ2-7, with TRBD2 matching over 9 bases. With 3 bases clipped from V and 2 bases from J, the junction kept 8 bases outside the gene matches. In germline, CDR1 is GTSNPN, CDR2 SVGIG (reference sequence). This CDR3 comprises 15 residues. CDR3 loop: CAWSLFLAGTYEQYF. Written as DNA, the CDR3 is TGTGCCTGGAGCCTTTTTCTAGCGGGAACCTACGAGCAGTACTTC.